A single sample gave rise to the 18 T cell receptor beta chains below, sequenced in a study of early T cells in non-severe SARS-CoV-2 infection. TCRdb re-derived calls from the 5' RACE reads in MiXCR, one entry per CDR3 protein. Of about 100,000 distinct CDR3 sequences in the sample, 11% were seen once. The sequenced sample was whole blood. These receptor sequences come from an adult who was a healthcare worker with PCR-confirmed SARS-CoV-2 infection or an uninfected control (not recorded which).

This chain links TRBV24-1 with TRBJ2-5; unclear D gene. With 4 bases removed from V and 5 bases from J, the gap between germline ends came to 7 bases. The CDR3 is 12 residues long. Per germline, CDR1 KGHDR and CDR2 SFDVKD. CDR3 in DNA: TGTGCCACCAGTGACGCTTTTGAGACCCAGTACTTC. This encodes CATSDAFETQYF.

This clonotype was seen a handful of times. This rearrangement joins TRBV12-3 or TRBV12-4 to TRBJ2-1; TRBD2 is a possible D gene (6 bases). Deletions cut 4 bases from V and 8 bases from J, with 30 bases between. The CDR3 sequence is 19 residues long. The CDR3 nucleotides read TGTGCCAGCAGTTCACCTGATTACTTGCAAGGGGAGGAGAGGGATGAGCAGTTCTTC. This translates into CASSSPDYLQGEERDEQFF.

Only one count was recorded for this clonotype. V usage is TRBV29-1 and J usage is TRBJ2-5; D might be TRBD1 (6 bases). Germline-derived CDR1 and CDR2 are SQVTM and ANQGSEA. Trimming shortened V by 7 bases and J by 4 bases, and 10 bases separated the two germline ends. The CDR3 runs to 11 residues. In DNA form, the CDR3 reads TGCAGCGGGGGGCTAGGAGAGACCCAGTACTTC. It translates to CSGGLGETQYF.

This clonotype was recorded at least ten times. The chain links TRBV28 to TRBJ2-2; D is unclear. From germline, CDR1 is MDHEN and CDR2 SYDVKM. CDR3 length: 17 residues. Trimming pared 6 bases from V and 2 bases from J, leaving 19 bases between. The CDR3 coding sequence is TGTGCCAGCAGCCCCCCCCACAGTACTGATAACACCGGGGAGCTGTTTTTT. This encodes CASSPPHSTDNTGELFF.

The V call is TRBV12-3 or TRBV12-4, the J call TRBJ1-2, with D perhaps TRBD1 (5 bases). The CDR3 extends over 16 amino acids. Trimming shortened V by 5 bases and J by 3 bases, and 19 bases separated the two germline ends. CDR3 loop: CASSPSSRQQYYGYTF. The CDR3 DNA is TGTGCCAGCAGTCCCTCCTCAAGACAGCAATACTATGGCTACACCTTC.

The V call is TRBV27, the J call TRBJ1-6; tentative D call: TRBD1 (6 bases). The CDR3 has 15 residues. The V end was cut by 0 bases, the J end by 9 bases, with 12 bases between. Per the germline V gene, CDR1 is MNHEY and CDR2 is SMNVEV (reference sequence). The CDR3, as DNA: TGTGCCAGCAGTTTATCTGGCCAGGGGCGTTCACCCCTCCACTTT. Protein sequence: CASSLSGQGRSPLHF.

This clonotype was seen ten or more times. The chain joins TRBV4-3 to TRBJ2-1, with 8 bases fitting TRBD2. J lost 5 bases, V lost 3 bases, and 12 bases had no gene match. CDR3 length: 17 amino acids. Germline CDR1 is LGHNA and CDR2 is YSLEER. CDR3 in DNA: TGCGCCAGCAGCCATTCCACGGGAGGGCTTAGGAACAATGAGCAGTTCTTC. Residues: CASSHSTGGLRNNEQFF.

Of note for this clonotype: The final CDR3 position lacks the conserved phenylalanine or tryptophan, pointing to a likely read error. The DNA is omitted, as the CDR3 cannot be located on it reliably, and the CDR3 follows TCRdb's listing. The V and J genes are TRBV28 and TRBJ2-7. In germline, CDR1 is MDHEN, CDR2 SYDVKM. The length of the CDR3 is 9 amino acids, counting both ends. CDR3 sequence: CASSLELIP.

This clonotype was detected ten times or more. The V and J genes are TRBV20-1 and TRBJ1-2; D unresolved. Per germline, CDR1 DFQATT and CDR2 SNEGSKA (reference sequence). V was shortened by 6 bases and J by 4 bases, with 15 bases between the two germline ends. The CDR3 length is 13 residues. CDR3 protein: CSATPENLYGYTF. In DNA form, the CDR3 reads TGCAGTGCCACCCCAGAGAACCTCTATGGCTACACCTTC.

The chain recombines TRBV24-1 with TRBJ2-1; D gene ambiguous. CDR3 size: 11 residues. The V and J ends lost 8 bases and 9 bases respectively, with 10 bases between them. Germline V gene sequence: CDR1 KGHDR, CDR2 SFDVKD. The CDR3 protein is CATMGTGEQFF. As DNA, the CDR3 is TGTGCCACCATGGGTACGGGTGAGCAGTTCTTC.

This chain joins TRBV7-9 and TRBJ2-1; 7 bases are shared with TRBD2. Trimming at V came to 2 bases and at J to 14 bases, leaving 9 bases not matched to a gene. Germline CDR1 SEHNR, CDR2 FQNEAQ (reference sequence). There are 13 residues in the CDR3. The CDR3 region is CASSLPATREEFF. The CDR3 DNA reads TGTGCCAGCAGCTTACCGGCTACACGGGAGGAGTTCTTC.

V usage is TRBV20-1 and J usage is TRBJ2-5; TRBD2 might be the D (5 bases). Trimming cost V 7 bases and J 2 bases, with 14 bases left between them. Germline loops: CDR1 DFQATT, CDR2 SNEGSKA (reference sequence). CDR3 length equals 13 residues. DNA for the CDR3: TGCAGTGTTGGGCGGGTGTTTCAAGAGACCCAGTACTTC. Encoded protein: CSVGRVFQETQYF.

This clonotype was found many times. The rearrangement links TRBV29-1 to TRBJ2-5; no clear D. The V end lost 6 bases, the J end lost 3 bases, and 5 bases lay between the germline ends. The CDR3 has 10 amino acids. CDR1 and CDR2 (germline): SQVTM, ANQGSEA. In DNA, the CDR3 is TGCAGCGTGCTAGAAGAGACCCAGTACTTC. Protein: CSVLEETQYF.

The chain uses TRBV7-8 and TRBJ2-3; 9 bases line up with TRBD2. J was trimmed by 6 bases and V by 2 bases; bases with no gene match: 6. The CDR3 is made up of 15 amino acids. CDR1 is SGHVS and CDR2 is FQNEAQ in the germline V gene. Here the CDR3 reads CASSLMGLAADTQYF. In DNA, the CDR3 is TGTGCCAGCAGCTTAATGGGACTAGCAGCTGATACGCAGTATTTT.

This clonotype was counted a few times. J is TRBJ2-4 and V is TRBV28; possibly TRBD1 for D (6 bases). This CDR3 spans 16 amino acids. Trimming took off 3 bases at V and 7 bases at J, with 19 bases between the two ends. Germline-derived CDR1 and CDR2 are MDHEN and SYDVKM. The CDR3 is CASSFPLRGQGNIQYF. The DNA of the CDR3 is TGTGCCAGCAGTTTCCCCCTCCGGGGCCAGGGGAACATTCAGTACTTC.

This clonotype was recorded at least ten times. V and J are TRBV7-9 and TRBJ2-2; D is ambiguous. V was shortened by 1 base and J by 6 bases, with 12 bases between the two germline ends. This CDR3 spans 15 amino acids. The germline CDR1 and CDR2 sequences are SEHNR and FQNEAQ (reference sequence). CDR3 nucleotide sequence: TGTGCCAGCAGCTTAGGCTCTCCGGTCGCCGGGGAGCTGTTTTTT. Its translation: CASSLGSPVAGELFF.

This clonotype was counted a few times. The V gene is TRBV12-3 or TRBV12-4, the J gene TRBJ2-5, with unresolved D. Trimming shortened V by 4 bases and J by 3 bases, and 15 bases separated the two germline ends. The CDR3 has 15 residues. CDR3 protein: CASSSSPDPKETQYF. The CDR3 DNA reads TGTGCCAGCAGTTCCTCACCAGATCCAAAAGAGACCCAGTACTTC.

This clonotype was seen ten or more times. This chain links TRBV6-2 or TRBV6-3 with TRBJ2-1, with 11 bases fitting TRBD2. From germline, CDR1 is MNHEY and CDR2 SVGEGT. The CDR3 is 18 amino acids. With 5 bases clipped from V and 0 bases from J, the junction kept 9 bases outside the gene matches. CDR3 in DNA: TGTGCCAGCAGTCCCCTTAGCGGGAGGGGGAGCTCCTACAATGAGCAGTTCTTC. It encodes CASSPLSGRGSSYNEQFF.